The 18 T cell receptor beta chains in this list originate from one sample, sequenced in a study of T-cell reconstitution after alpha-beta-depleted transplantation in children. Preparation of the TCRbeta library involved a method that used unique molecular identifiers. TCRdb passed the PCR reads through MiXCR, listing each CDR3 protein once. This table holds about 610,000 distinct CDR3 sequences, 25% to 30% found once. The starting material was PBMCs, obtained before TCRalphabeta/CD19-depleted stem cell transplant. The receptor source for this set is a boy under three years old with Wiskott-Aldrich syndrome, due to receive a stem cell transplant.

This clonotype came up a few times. Written as DNA, the CDR3 is TGCGCCAGCAGCCAAGGGCTGGGAGAGGGAGAGACCCAGTACTTC. Translated: CASSQGLGEGETQYF. The V gene is TRBV4-1, the J gene TRBJ2-5; tentatively, D is TRBD2 (5 bases). The V and J ends lost 1 base and 4 bases respectively, with 13 bases between them. The CDR3 length is 15 residues. Germline CDR1 reads MGHRA; CDR2 reads YSYEKL.

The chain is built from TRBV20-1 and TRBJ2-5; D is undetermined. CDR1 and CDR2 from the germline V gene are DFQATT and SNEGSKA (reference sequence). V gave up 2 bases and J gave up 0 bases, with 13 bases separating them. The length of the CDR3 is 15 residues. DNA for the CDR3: TGCAGTGCTAGAAATCATGCGACTTACCAAGAGACCCAGTACTTC. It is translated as CSARNHATYQETQYF.

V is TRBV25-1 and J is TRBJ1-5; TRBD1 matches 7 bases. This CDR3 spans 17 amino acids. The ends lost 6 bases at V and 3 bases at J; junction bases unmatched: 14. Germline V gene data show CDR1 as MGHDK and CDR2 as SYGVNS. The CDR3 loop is CASRPTGALGDNQPQHF. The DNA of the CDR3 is TGTGCCAGCAGACCTACAGGGGCTTTGGGGGACAATCAGCCCCAGCATTTT. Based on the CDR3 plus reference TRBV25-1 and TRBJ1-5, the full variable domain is EADIYQTPRYLVIGTGKKITLECSQTMGHDKMYWYQQDPGMELHLIHYSYGVNSTEKGDLSSESTVSRIRTEHFPLTLESARPSHTSQYLCASRPTGALGDNQPQHFGDGTRLSIL.

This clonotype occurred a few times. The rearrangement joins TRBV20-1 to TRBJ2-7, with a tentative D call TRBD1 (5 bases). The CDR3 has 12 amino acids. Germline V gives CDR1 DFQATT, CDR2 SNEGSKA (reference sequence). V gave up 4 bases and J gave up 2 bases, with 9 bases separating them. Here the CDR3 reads CSAKDRAYEQYF. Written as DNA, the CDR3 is TGCAGTGCTAAAGACAGAGCCTACGAGCAGTACTTC.

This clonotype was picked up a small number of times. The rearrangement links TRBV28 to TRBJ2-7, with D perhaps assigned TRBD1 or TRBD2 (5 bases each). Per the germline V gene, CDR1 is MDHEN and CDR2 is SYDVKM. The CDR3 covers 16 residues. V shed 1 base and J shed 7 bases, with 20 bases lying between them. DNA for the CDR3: TGTGCCAGCAGTTTATTAATGGGACGGGGTCCAGGGGAGCAGTACTTC. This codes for CASSLLMGRGPGEQYF.

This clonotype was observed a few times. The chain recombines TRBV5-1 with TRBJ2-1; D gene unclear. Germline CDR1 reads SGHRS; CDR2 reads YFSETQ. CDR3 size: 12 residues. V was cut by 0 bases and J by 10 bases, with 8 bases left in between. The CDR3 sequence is CASSLGVFEQFF. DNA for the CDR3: TGCGCCAGCAGCTTGGGGGTCTTCGAGCAGTTCTTC.

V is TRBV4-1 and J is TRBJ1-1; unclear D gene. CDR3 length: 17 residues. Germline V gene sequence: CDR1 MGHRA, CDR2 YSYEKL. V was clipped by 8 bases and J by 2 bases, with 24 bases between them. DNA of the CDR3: TGCGCCAGCCAGGACTCACCTCCCCCTCTTACAAACACTGAAGCTTTCTTT. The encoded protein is CASQDSPPPLTNTEAFF.

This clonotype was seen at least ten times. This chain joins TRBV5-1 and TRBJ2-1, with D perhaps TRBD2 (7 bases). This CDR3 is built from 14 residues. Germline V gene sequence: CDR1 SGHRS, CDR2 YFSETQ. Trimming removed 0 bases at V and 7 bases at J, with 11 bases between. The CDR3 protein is CASSLDREGNEQFF. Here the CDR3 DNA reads TGCGCCAGCAGCTTGGACAGGGAGGGTAATGAGCAGTTCTTC.

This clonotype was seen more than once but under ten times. CDR3 sequence reads: CASSSPTKTLNTEAFF. The CDR3 DNA reads TGTGCCAGCAGCTCCCCGACCAAAACACTGAACACTGAAGCTTTCTTT. The chain couples TRBV13 to TRBJ1-1; D not certain. From germline, CDR1 is PRHDT and CDR2 FYEKMQ (reference sequence). V lost 4 bases and J 0 bases, leaving 15 bases between the germline ends. The CDR3 is made up of 16 amino acids.

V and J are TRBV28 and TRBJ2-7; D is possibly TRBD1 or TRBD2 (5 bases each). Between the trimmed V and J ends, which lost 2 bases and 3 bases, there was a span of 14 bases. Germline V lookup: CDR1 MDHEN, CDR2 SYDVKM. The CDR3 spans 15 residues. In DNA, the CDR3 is TGTGCCAGCAGTTTAGGGACCAGGGCAAACTACGAGCAGTACTTC. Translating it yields CASSLGTRANYEQYF. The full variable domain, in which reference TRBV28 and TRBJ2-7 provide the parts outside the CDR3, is DVKVTQSSRYLVKRTGEKVFLECVQDMDHENMFWYRQDPGLGLRLIYFSYDVKMKEKGDIPEGYSVSREKKERFSLILESASTNQTSMYLCASSLGTRANYEQYFGPGTRLTVT.

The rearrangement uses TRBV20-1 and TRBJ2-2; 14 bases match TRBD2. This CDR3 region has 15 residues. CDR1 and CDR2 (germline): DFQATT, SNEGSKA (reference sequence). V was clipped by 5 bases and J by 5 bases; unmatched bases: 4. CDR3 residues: CSALGLAGGTGELFF. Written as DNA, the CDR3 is TGCAGTGCTCTCGGACTAGCGGGAGGAACCGGGGAGCTGTTTTTT.

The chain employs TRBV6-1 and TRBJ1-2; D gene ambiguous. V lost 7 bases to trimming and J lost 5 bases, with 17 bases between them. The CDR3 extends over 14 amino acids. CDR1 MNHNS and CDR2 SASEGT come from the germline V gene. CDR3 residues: CASTHRGGRYGYTF. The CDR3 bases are TGTGCCAGCACTCACCGGGGAGGGAGATATGGCTACACCTTC.

CDR3 sequence reads: CSVPGQGGMTDTQYF. The CDR3 nucleotides read TGCAGCGTTCCGGGACAGGGGGGTATGACAGATACGCAGTATTTT. This chain links TRBV29-1 with TRBJ2-3, with 11 bases identical to TRBD1. The germline V gene has CDR1 SQVTM and CDR2 ANQGSEA. This CDR3 region has 15 residues. Trimming cost V 5 bases and J 3 bases; bases outside gene matches: 7.

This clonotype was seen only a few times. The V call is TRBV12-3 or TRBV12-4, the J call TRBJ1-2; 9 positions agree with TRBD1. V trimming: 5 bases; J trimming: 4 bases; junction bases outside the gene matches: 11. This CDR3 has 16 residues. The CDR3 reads CASSPPGQGSPYGYTF. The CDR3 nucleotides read TGTGCCAGCAGTCCTCCGGGACAGGGATCCCCCTATGGCTACACCTTC.

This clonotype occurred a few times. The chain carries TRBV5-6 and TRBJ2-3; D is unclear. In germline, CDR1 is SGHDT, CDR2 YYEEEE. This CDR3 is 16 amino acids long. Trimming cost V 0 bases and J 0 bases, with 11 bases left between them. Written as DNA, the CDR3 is TGTGCCAGCAGCTTGGAACGGTCCCCTAGCACAGATACGCAGTATTTT. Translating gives CASSLERSPSTDTQYF.

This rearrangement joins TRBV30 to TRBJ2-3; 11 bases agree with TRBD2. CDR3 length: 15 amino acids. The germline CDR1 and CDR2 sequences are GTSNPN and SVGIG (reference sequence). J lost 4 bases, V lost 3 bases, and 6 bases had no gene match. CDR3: CAWRPLAGVPDTQYF. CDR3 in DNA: TGTGCCTGGAGGCCACTAGCGGGAGTTCCAGATACGCAGTATTTT.

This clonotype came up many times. CDR3 loop: CASRGQETQYF. The DNA of the CDR3 is TGCGCCAGCCGGGGTCAAGAGACCCAGTACTTC. This sequence joins TRBV5-1 and TRBJ2-5, with TRBD2 as a possible D gene (5 bases). CDR1 and CDR2 (germline): SGHRS, YFSETQ. This CDR3 has 11 residues. V shed 7 bases and J shed 2 bases, with 6 bases lying between them.

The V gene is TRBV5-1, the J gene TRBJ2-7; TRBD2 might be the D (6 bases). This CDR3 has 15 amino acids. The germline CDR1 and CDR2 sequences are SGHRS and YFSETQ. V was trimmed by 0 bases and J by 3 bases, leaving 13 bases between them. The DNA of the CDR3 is TGCGCCAGCAGCTTGGTTGGAGGGGCAAACTACGAGCAGTACTTC. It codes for CASSLVGGANYEQYF.